Following are 30 T cell receptor beta chains from one sample sequenced in a study of shared clonotypes between healthy human individuals. Clones were read by immunoSEQ multiplex PCR, and TCRdb kept only the in-frame ones, dropping some. In the table there are millions of clones, roughly 91% of which are singletons. CD8 cells regarded as naive lacked CD45RO, were positively chosen for CCR7, and omitted terminally differentiated effector memory CD45RA+ cells. Source material: naive CD8+ T cells from PBMCs. The receptors were sampled from a man younger than 35 in good health. Some clones in this sample may be carry-over from other donors' samples.

This chain connects TRBV19 to TRBJ2-1; 8 nucleotides match TRBD2. Germline values: CDR1 LNHDA, CDR2 SQIVND (reference sequence). The CDR3 runs 15 residues. Unmatched junction bases numbered 8, after V lost 3 bases and J lost 7 bases. Written as DNA, the CDR3 is TGTGCCAGTAGTATGGGGGCTAGCGGGTTGAATGAGCAGTTCTTC. Translating it yields CASSMGASGLNEQFF.

The chain is built from TRBV27 and TRBJ1-4; D ambiguous. The germline V gene encodes CDR1 MNHEY and CDR2 SMNVEV (reference sequence). The CDR3 runs to 14 residues. With 2 bases removed from V and 7 bases from J, the gap between germline ends came to 11 bases. CDR3 DNA sequence: TGTGCCAGCAGTTTACGGTCAGGTTTTGAAAAACTGTTTTTT. Amino acid sequence: CASSLRSGFEKLFF.

V is TRBV19 and J is TRBJ2-1; 8 bases are shared with TRBD2. V shed 5 bases and J 1 base; nucleotides not matched to a gene: 4. Germline V CDR1 and CDR2: LNHDA, SQIVND (reference sequence). This CDR3 has 15 residues. Written as DNA, the CDR3 is TGTGCCAGTAGTCACCGGGAGGGATCCTACAATGAGCAGTTCTTC. Translation gives CASSHREGSYNEQFF.

V is TRBV10-3 and J is TRBJ2-1, with D tentatively TRBD2 (6 bases). The ends were cut back, 7 bases at V and 7 bases at J, with 23 bases in the middle. The CDR3 has 16 residues. Germline V gene sequence: CDR1 ENHRY, CDR2 SYGVKD. The CDR3 bases are TGTGCCATCATTGCGGAGGGACCCTCCAATTTTAATGAGCAGTTCTTC. It specifies CAIIAEGPSNFNEQFF.

This chain uses TRBV6-6 with TRBJ2-7; D could derive from TRBD1 or TRBD2 (5 bases each). The CDR3 is 15 residues long. V lost 0 bases and J 3 bases, leaving 12 bases between the germline ends. The germline CDR1 and CDR2 sequences are MNHNY and SVGAGI (reference sequence). The CDR3 region is CASSYSERGHYEQYF. The CDR3 nucleotides are TGTGCCAGCAGTTACTCGGAGAGGGGCCACTACGAGCAGTACTTC.

The gene calls are TRBV7-9 and TRBJ2-7; the D gene is possibly TRBD1 (6 bases). The germline gives CDR1 SEHNR, CDR2 FQNEAQ (reference sequence). The CDR3 length is 13 residues. V was pared by 6 bases and J by 5 bases, with 14 bases between. Written as DNA, the CDR3 is TGTGCCAGCAGGGGGGCAGGGTTAGACGAGCAGTACTTC. Translated: CASRGAGLDEQYF.

CDR3 in amino acids: CASKDRPSNQPQHF. The CDR3 bases are TGTGCCAGCAAGGACAGACCAAGCAATCAGCCCCAGCATTTT. This chain uses TRBV28 with TRBJ1-5, with D perhaps matching TRBD1 (6 bases). Deletions cut 7 bases from V and 1 base from J, with 11 bases between. The CDR3 covers 14 residues. From germline, CDR1 is MDHEN and CDR2 SYDVKM. The full variable domain, completed using reference TRBV28 and TRBJ1-5, is DVKVTQSSRYLVKRTGEKVFLECVQDMDHENMFWYRQDPGLGLRLIYFSYDVKMKEKGDIPEGYSVSREKKERFSLILESASTNQTSMYLCASKDRPSNQPQHFGDGTRLSIL.

The V call is TRBV5-6, the J call TRBJ2-7; TRBD2 is a possible D gene (5 bases). The ends were cut back, 4 bases at V and 6 bases at J, with 14 bases in the middle. This CDR3 has 13 residues. Germline CDR1 SGHDT, CDR2 YYEEEE. CDR3 DNA: TGTGCCAGCAGCGACGGGGAGAAGGGCGAGCAGTACTTC. Translating gives CASSDGEKGEQYF.

The chain couples TRBV9 to TRBJ2-2; D is unclear. The CDR3 sequence is 11 residues long. Trimming removed 4 bases from V and 6 bases from J, with 4 bases in between. The germline CDR1 and CDR2 sequences are SGDLS and YYNGEE. CDR3 bases: TGTGCCAGCAGCACCTCCGGGGAGCTGTTTTTT. Protein: CASSTSGELFF.

This clone was counted once. The J gene is TRBJ2-2, the V gene TRBV28; D tentatively reads TRBD1 or TRBD2 (5 bases each). CDR1 is MDHEN, CDR2 SYDVKM, per germline. V was shortened by 5 bases and J by 5 bases, with 15 bases between the two germline ends. The CDR3 has 15 residues. The CDR3 DNA follows: TGTGCCAGCAGTACCCGGGACGGCTTAACCGGGGAGCTGTTTTTT. Translated, it gives CASSTRDGLTGELFF.

V is TRBV11-1 and J is TRBJ2-7, with D tentatively TRBD1 (6 bases). CDR1 and CDR2 (germline): SGHAT, FQDESV (reference sequence). CDR3 length: 16 residues. The V and J ends lost 5 bases and 3 bases respectively, with 20 bases between them. The CDR3 region is CASSPYPQGPLYEQYF. The CDR3 bases are TGTGCCAGCAGCCCATATCCACAGGGACCTCTCTACGAGCAGTACTTC.

The V and J genes are TRBV7-2 and TRBJ2-7; the D gene is possibly TRBD2 (6 bases). The CDR3 has 14 amino acids. V was shortened by 4 bases and J by 2 bases, with 12 bases between the two germline ends. Germline V gene lookup returns CDR1 SGHTA and CDR2 FQGNSA. This CDR3 reads CASSSVADTYEQYF. In nucleotides, the CDR3 is TGTGCCAGCAGCTCCGTAGCGGACACCTACGAGCAGTACTTC.

This rearrangement joins TRBV7-9 to TRBJ2-6; TRBD2 matches 12 bases. Germline CDR1 reads SEHNR; CDR2 reads FQNEAQ (reference sequence). J gave up 2 bases and V 1 base, and 6 bases lay outside the gene matches. There are 19 residues in the CDR3. The CDR3 nucleotides are TGTGCCAGCAGCTTAGGACTAGCGGGAGTATTACCTGGGGCCAACGTCCTGACTTTC. Amino acids: CASSLGLAGVLPGANVLTF. The complete variable domain, with remaining parts taken from reference TRBV7-9 and TRBJ2-6, reads DTGVSQNPRHKITKRGQNVTFRCDPISEHNRLYWYRQTLGQGPEFLTYFQNEAQLEKSRLLSDRFSAERPKGSFSTLEIQRTEQGDSAMYLCASSLGLAGVLPGANVLTFGAGSRLTVL.

This chain connects TRBV9 to TRBJ2-7; 8 nucleotides line up with TRBD1. This CDR3 has 16 residues. V was pared by 4 bases and J by 4 bases, with 13 bases of the junction left unmatched. Germline CDR1 SGDLS, CDR2 YYNGEE. The CDR3 loop is CASSFGQGVPTYEQYF. CDR3 DNA sequence: TGTGCCAGCAGCTTCGGACAGGGAGTCCCTACTTACGAGCAGTACTTC.

The chain employs TRBV28 and TRBJ1-3; tentative D call: TRBD1 (5 bases). This CDR3 comprises 16 residues. The germline gives CDR1 MDHEN, CDR2 SYDVKM. V was trimmed by 3 bases and J by 2 bases, leaving 14 bases between them. The CDR3 DNA sequence: TGTGCCAGCAGTTTTTTGGAGGGGCCCCCTGGAAACACCATATATTTT. Its protein is CASSFLEGPPGNTIYF. Using reference TRBV28 and TRBJ1-3 for the parts outside the CDR3, the full variable domain is DVKVTQSSRYLVKRTGEKVFLECVQDMDHENMFWYRQDPGLGLRLIYFSYDVKMKEKGDIPEGYSVSREKKERFSLILESASTNQTSMYLCASSFLEGPPGNTIYFGEGSWLTVV.

The chain combines TRBV7-8 with TRBJ1-1, with D unclear. In germline, CDR1 is SGHVS, CDR2 FQNEAQ. CDR3 length: 13 residues. V dropped 2 bases and J dropped 5 bases, with 9 bases sitting between them. The CDR3 DNA follows: TGTGCCAGCAGCTTATACGTGAGGACTGAAGCTTTCTTT. Its translation: CASSLYVRTEAFF.

On this clone itself: The same CDR3 arises from other DNA sequences in this sample as well. The chain employs TRBV7-9 and TRBJ2-3, with D hard to call. The germline V gene has CDR1 SEHNR and CDR2 FQNEAQ (reference sequence). The CDR3 sequence is 11 residues long. Trimming took 5 bases from V and 4 from J, leaving 4 bases between them. The CDR3 region is CASSAADTQYF. CDR3 nucleotide sequence: TGTGCCAGCAGCGCAGCAGATACGCAGTATTTT.

This chain joins TRBV4-1 and TRBJ2-2; perhaps TRBD1 as D (6 bases). The CDR3 is 18 amino acids. Per germline, CDR1 MGHRA and CDR2 YSYEKL. The V gene lost 4 bases and the J gene lost 8 bases, with 26 bases spanning the gap. The CDR3 is CASSPYPGQSRKEGELFF. Written as DNA, the CDR3 is TGCGCCAGCAGCCCATACCCTGGACAGTCCAGAAAGGAGGGGGAGCTGTTTTTT.

This clone was seen only once. The identical CDR3 is also encoded by other nucleotide sequences in the sample. The CDR3 spells CASSLLNQPQHF. In DNA, the CDR3 is TGTGCCAGCAGCTTACTTAATCAGCCCCAGCATTTT. J is TRBJ1-5 and V is TRBV5-4; D remains ambiguous. V lost 2 bases and J 4 bases, leaving 4 bases between the germline ends. From germline, CDR1 is SGHNT and CDR2 YYREEE (reference sequence). The CDR3 is 12 amino acids.

The chain uses TRBV6-5 and TRBJ2-7; maybe TRBD2 (6 bases). CDR3 size: 14 residues. The germline V and J ends were trimmed by 2 bases and 4 bases, with 12 bases remaining between them. Germline V gene lookup returns CDR1 MNHEY and CDR2 SVGAGI. CDR3 sequence reads: CASSYGGTRYEQYF. The CDR3 nucleotides are TGTGCCAGCAGTTACGGGGGGACTCGATACGAGCAGTACTTC.

V and J are TRBV11-2 and TRBJ1-2, with a possible D match to TRBD1 (5 bases). The germline V gene has CDR1 SGHAT and CDR2 FQNNGV. The CDR3 contains 18 residues. Trimming took 1 base from V and 1 from J, leaving 19 bases between them. The CDR3 nucleotides read TGTGCCAGCAGCTTAGCGGTTCAATGGGGACCGAGTAACTATGGCTACACCTTC. Translation: CASSLAVQWGPSNYGYTF.

The genes are TRBV21-1 and TRBJ2-7; the table's D call of TRBD2 was not tested on the DNA. TRBV21-1 is tagged as a pseudogene. The CDR3 totals 17 residues. The CDR3 loop reads CASSKATSGVPPDEQYF. For the CDR3, the DNA is TGTGCCAGCAGCAAAGCAACTAGCGGGGTTCCCCCGGACGAGCAGTACTTC.

The chain joins TRBV19 to TRBJ2-3; D is perhaps TRBD2 (5 bases). This CDR3 comprises 19 residues. CDR1 is LNHDA and CDR2 is SQIVND in the germline V gene (reference sequence). V was shortened by 2 bases and J by 2 bases, with 23 bases between the two germline ends. The CDR3 region is CASSIPPTLRGLSTDTQYF. The CDR3 nucleotides are TGTGCCAGTAGTATACCACCCACCCTCCGGGGTCTCTCCACAGATACGCAGTATTTT.

Concerning this clone itself: Additional DNA sequences in this sample encode the identical CDR3. This rearrangement joins TRBV5-1 to TRBJ2-7; no clear D gene. The CDR3 spans 12 residues. CDR1 and CDR2 from the germline V gene are SGHRS and YFSETQ. V gave up 1 base and J gave up 4 bases, with 6 bases separating them. The CDR3 DNA follows: TGCGCCAGCAGCTTGAACCCGTACGAGCAGTACTTC. As protein: CASSLNPYEQYF. The whole variable domain, remainder taken from reference TRBV5-1 and TRBJ2-7, is KAGVTQTPRYLIKTRGQQVTLSCSPISGHRSVSWYQQTPGQGLQFLFEYFSETQRNKGNFPGRFSGRQFSNSRSEMNVSTLELGDSALYLCASSLNPYEQYFGPGTRLTVT.

The chain carries TRBV10-3 and TRBJ2-7; D not certain. Germline CDR1 ENHRY, CDR2 SYGVKD. Trimming pared 4 bases from V and 2 bases from J, leaving 12 bases between. The CDR3 loop spans 14 amino acids. The CDR3 coding sequence is TGTGCCATCAGTGCCGCGATGAGACCCTACGAGCAGTACTTC. This translates into CAISAAMRPYEQYF.

The chain links TRBV28 to TRBJ2-5; 13 bases map to TRBD2. The CDR3 is 16 residues long. In germline, CDR1 is MDHEN, CDR2 SYDVKM. The trim removed 6 bases at V and 1 base at J, leaving 5 bases unmatched. The CDR3 nucleotides are TGTGCCAGCAGCGATAGGACTAGCGGGAGCCAAGAGACCCAGTACTTC. It translates to CASSDRTSGSQETQYF.

The chain recombines TRBV15 with TRBJ1-2; D ambiguous. Germline-derived CDR1 and CDR2 are LNHNV and YYDKDF (reference sequence). V lost 5 bases and J lost 7, with 17 bases in between. This CDR3 contains 14 residues. The CDR3: CATSYPEGAGGYTF. The CDR3, as DNA: TGTGCCACCAGCTATCCCGAGGGCGCGGGTGGCTACACCTTC.

This clone has just one count. Other DNA sequences from this sample encode an identical CDR3 as well. The chain employs TRBV6-5 and TRBJ2-7, with D maybe TRBD1 (6 bases). V was clipped by 2 bases and J by 3 bases, with 11 bases between them. In germline, CDR1 is MNHEY, CDR2 SVGAGI. This CDR3 has 14 amino acids. The CDR3 coding sequence is TGTGCCAGCAGTTACGATGGACAGCTCTACGAGCAGTACTTC. It is translated as CASSYDGQLYEQYF.

This clone was counted once. The J gene is TRBJ1-1, the V gene TRBV14; D uncertain. CDR1 and CDR2 (germline): SGHDN, FVKESK. V was cut by 0 bases and J by 1 base, with 12 bases left in between. The CDR3 spans 16 residues. CDR3 protein: CASSQDWGHSNTEAFF. The CDR3 bases are TGTGCCAGCAGCCAAGATTGGGGTCACTCGAACACTGAAGCTTTCTTT.

V usage is TRBV28 and J usage is TRBJ2-1; maybe TRBD2 (5 bases). This CDR3 is built from 13 residues. Germline values: CDR1 MDHEN, CDR2 SYDVKM. V lost 5 bases to trimming and J lost 7 bases, with 12 bases between them. The CDR3 here is CASSPRLTNEQFF. The CDR3 coding sequence is TGTGCCAGCAGTCCGAGACTAACAAATGAGCAGTTCTTC.